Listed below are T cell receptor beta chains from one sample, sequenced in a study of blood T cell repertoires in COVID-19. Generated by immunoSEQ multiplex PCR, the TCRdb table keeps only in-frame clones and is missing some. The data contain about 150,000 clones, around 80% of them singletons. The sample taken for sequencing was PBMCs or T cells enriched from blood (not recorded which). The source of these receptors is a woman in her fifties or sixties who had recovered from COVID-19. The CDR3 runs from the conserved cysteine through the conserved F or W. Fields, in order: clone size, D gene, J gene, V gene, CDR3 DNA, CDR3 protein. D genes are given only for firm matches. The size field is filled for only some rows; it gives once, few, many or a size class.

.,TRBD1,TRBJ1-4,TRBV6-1,TGTGCCAGCAGTGAAGGGGGGACAGGGTTTGAAAAACTGTTTTTT,CASSEGGTGFEKLFF
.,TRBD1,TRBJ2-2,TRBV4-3,TGCGCCAGCAGCTACGGGACAGGGGGGTCCGGGGAGCTGTTTTTT,CASSYGTGGSGELFF
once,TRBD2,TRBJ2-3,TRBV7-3,TGTGCCAGCAGCTTAGGACTAGCGGGTACAGATACGCAGTATTTT,CASSLGLAGTDTQYF
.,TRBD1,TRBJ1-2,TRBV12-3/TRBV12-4,TGTGCCAGCAGCCGCCGGGACAGAGATGGCTACACCTTC,CASSRRDRDGYTF
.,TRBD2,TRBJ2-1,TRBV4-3,TGCGCCAGCAGCGCGGGACTAGCGGGAAGTAATGAGCAGTTCTTC,CASSAGLAGSNEQFF
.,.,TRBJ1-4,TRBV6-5,TGTGCCAGCAGTTACTCGATAGGTCGAGGGGGAAAACTGTTTTTT,CASSYSIGRGGKLFF
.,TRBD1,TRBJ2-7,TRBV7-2,TGTGCCAGCAGCCCCGGACAGGCCAAGCAGTACTTC,CASSPGQAKQYF
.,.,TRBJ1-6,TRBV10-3,TGTGCCATCAGTGAGGGCAGGCTCCGATCACCCCTCCACTTT,CAISEGRLRSPLHF
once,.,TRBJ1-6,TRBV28,TGTGCCAGCAGTCCCTCTAGGGGGGGCGGTTCACCCCTCCACTTT,CASSPSRGGGSPLHF
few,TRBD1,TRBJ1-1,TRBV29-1,TGCAGCGCTGGGGGGACAGGTCGGATTGACACTGAAGCTTTCTTT,CSAGGTGRIDTEAFF
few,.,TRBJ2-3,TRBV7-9,TGTGCCAGCAGCCCCTGGAGGTCGGATTTCTCAGATACGCAGTATTTT,CASSPWRSDFSDTQYF
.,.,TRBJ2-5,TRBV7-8,TGTGCCAGCAGCTTAGGTCTGGGCCGTCGGGAGACCCAGTACTTC,CASSLGLGRRETQYF
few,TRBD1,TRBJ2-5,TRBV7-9,TGTGCCAGCAGCCGGGGACAGCTTCAAGAGACCCAGTACTTC,CASSRGQLQETQYF
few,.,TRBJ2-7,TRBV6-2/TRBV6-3,TGTGCCAGCAGTGAGGAGGGGACGGGGTCCTACGAGCAGTACTTC,CASSEEGTGSYEQYF
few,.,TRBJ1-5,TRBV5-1,TGCGCCAGGAACGCCAGAACAGGGCTCTATAGCAATCAGCCCCAGCATTTT,CARNARTGLYSNQPQHF
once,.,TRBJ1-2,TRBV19,TGTGCCAGTAGTAAACAGGGACGGAACTATGGCTACACCTTC,CASSKQGRNYGYTF
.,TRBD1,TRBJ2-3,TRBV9,TGTGCCAGCAGCGCCAATCTCGGGACAGGGGGCTCAGATACGCAGTATTTT,CASSANLGTGGSDTQYF
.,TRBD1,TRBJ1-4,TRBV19,TGTGCCAGTAGTATTGGGGACAGGGATACCGAAAAACTGTTTTTT,CASSIGDRDTEKLFF
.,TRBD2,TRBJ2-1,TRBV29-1,TGCAGCGTTCCACCTAGCGGGAATGGGAATGAGCAGTTCTTC,CSVPPSGNGNEQFF
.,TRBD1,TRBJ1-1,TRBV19,TGTGCCAGTAGTATTACAGGGACAGGGGGCACTGAAGCTTTCTTT,CASSITGTGGTEAFF
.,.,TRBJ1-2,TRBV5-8,TGTGCCAGCAGCTTGGTACGGGGCTATGGCTACACCTTC,CASSLVRGYGYTF
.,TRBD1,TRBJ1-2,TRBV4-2,TGTGCCAGCAGCCAAGTTCAGGGGGTTGGCTATGGCTACACCTTC,CASSQVQGVGYGYTF
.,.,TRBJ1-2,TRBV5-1,TGCGCCAGCAGAATGAGAGGGTTGGCTGACTATGGCTACACCTTC,CASRMRGLADYGYTF
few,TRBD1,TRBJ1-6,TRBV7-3,TGTGCCAGCAGCCTGGACAGGGATTATAATTCACCCCTCCACTTT,CASSLDRDYNSPLHF
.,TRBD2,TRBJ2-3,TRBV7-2,TGTGCCAGCAGCTGGCAGACTAGCGGGGGTACCACAGATACGCAGTATTTT,CASSWQTSGGTTDTQYF
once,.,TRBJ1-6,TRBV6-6,TGTGCCAGCAGCCTTCGAACCGTCCTGGAGGTTTCACCCCTCCACTTT,CASSLRTVLEVSPLHF
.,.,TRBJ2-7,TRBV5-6,TGTGCCAGCAGCTTGGAGCGGGCCTACGAGCAGTACTTC,CASSLERAYEQYF
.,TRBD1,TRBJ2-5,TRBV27,TGTGCCAGCAGGTGGACAGGGACAAAAGAGACCCAGTACTTC,CASRWTGTKETQYF
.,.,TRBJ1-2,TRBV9,TGTGCCAGCAGCCGGGGAAATGGCTACACCTTC,CASSRGNGYTF
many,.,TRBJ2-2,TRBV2,TGTGCCAGCAGTGAGTGGCAGGGAACCGGGGAGCTGTTTTTT,CASSEWQGTGELFF
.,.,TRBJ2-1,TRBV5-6,TGTGCCAGCAGCCCCCCGGCAGGCAGCAATGAGCAGTTCTTC,CASSPPAGSNEQFF
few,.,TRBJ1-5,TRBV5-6,TGTGCCAGCAGCTTGAGGGGGGGCTTCAATCAGCCCCAGCATTTT,CASSLRGGFNQPQHF
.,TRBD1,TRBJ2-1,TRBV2,TGTGCCAGCAGTAGACAGGGCATAAAGGAGCAGTTCTTC,CASSRQGIKEQFF
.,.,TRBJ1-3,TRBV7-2,TGTGCCAGCAGCCCCCCTACTCTCTCTGGAAACACCATATATTTT,CASSPPTLSGNTIYF
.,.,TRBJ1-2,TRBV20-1,TGCAGTGCTACCCTACCGGATGGCTACACCTTC,CSATLPDGYTF
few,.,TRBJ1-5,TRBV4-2,TGTGCCAGCAGCCAAGATCCAGGGGACAATCAGCCCCAGCATTTT,CASSQDPGDNQPQHF
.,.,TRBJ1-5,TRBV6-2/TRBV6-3,TGTGCCAGCAGCAGGACTGTGGAGCCCCAGCATTTT,CASSRTVEPQHF
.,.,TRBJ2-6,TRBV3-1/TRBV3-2,TGTGCCAGCAGCCAACAGGCCTTGTCTGGGGCCAACGTCCTGACTTTC,CASSQQALSGANVLTF
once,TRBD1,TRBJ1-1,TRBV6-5,TGTGCCAGCAGTTCCCCCGGGACAGGGGTGAACACTGAAGCTTTCTTT,CASSSPGTGVNTEAFF
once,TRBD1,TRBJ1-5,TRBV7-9,TGTGCCAGCAGTTCTGGACAGGGGTTCAATCAGCCCCAGCATTTT,CASSSGQGFNQPQHF
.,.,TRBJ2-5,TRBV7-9,TGTGCCAGCAGCTCGACCCAGGGGATTGAGACCCAGTACTTC,CASSSTQGIETQYF